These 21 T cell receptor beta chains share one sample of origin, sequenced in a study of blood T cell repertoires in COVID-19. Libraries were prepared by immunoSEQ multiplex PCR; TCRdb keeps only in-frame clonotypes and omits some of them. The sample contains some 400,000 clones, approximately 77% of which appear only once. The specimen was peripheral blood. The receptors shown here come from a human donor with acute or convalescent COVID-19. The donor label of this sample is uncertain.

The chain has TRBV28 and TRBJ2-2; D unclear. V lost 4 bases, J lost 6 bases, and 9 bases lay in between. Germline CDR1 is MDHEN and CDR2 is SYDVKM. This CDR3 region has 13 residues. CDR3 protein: CASSSRRAGELFF. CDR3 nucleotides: TGTGCCAGCAGTTCCCGCCGGGCCGGGGAGCTGTTTTTT.

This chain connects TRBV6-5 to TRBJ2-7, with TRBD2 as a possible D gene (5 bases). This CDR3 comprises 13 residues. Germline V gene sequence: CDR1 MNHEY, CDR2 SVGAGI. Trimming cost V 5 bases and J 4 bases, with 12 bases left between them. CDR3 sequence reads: CASSTRSAYEQYF. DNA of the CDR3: TGTGCCAGCAGTACTAGATCCGCGTACGAGCAGTACTTC.

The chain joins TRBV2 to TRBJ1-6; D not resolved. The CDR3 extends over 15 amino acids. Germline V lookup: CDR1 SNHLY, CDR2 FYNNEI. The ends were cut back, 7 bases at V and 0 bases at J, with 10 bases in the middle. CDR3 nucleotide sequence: TGTGCCAGCACTATCCGGAGCTCCTATAATTCACCCCTCCACTTT. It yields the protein CASTIRSSYNSPLHF.

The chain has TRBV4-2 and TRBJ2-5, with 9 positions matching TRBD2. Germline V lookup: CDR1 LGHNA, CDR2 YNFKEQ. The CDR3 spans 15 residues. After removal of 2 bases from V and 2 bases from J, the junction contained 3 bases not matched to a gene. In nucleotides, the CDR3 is TGTGCCAGCAGCCAACGAGCGGGGGGACAAGAGACCCAGTACTTC. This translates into CASSQRAGGQETQYF.

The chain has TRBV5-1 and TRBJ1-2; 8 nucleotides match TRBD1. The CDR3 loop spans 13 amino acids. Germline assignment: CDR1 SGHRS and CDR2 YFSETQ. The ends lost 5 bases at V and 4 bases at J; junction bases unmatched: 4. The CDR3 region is CASRMTGVYGYTF. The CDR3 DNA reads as TGCGCCAGCAGGATGACAGGGGTCTATGGCTACACCTTC. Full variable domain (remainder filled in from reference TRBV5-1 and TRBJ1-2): KAGVTQTPRYLIKTRGQQVTLSCSPISGHRSVSWYQQTPGQGLQFLFEYFSETQRNKGNFPGRFSGRQFSNSRSEMNVSTLELGDSALYLCASRMTGVYGYTFGSGTRLTVV.

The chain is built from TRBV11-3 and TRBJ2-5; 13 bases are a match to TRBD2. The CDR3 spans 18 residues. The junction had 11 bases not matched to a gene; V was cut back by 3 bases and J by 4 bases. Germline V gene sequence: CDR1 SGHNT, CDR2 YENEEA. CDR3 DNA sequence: TGTGCCAGCAGCTTGATACTCTGGACTAGCGGGGGTAGAGAGACCCAGTACTTC. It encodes CASSLILWTSGGRETQYF.

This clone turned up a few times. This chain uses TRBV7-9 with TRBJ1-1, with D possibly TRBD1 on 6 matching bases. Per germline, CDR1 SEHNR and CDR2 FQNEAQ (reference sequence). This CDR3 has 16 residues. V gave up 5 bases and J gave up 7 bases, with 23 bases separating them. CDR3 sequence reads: CASSRGTGRIRNEAFF. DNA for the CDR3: TGTGCCAGCAGCCGGGGCACAGGGAGAATTCGGAATGAAGCTTTCTTT.

The chain's CDR3 is CASSEHRGNTEAFF. In nucleotides, the CDR3 is TGTGCCAGCAGTGAACACAGGGGGAACACTGAAGCTTTCTTT. This chain links TRBV27 with TRBJ1-1; 7 nucleotides match TRBD1. Germline V CDR1 and CDR2: MNHEY, SMNVEV (reference sequence). J lost 1 base, V lost 5 bases, and 4 bases had no gene match. The CDR3 length is 14 residues.

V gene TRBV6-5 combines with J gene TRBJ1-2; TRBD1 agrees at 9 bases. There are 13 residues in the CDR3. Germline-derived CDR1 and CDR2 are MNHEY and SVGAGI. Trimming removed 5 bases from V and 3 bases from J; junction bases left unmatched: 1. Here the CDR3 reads CASSRQGDYGYTF. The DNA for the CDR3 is TGTGCCAGCAGTCGACAGGGGGACTATGGCTACACCTTC.

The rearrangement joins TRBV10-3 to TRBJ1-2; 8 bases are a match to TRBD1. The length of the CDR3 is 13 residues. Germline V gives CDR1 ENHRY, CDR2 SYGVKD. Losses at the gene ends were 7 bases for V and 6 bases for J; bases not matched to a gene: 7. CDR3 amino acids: CAIKPDRADGYTF. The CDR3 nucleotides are TGTGCCATCAAACCGGACAGGGCCGATGGCTACACCTTC.

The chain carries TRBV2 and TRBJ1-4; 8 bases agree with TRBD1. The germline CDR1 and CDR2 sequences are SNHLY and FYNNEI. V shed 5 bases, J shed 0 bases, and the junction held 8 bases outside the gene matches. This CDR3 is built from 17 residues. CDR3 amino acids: CASSIRTGRSTNEKLFF. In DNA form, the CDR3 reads TGTGCCAGCAGTATTCGGACAGGGAGATCAACTAATGAAAAACTGTTTTTT.

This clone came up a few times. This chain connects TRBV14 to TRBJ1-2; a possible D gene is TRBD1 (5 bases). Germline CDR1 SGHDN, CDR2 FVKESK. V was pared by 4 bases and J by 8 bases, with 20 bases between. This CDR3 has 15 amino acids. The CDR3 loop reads CASSPEGPLRGGYTF. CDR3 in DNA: TGTGCCAGCAGCCCCGAAGGGCCCCTTAGGGGAGGCTACACCTTC. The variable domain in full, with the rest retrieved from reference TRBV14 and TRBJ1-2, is EAGVTQFPSHSVIEKGQTVTLRCDPISGHDNLYWYRRVMGKEIKFLLHFVKESKQDESGMPNNRFLAERTGGTYSTLKVQPAELEDSGVYFCASSPEGPLRGGYTFGSGTRLTVV.

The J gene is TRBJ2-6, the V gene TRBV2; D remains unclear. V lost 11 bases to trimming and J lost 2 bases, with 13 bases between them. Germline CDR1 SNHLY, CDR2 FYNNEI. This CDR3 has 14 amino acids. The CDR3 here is CARGRSTGANVLTF. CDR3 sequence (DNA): TGTGCCCGCGGAAGGAGTACTGGGGCCAACGTCCTGACTTTC. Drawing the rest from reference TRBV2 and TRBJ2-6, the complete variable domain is EPEVTQTPSHQVTQMGQEVILRCVPISNHLYFYWYRQILGQKVEFLVSFYNNEISEKSEIFDDQFSVERPDGSNFTLKIRSTKLEDSAMYFCARGRSTGANVLTFGAGSRLTVL.

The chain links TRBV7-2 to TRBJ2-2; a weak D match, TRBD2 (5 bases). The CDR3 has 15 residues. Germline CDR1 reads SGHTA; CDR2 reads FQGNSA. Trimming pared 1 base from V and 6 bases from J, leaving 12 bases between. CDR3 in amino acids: CASSLVGGGPGELFF. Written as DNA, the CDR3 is TGTGCCAGCAGCTTAGTCGGAGGCGGCCCCGGGGAGCTGTTTTTT.

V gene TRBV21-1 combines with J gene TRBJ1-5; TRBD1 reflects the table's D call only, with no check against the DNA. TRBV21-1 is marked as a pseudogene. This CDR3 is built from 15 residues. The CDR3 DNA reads TGTGCCAGCAGCAAAGTCGGCAGGGGGAGGCAGCCCCAGCATTTT. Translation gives CASSKVGRGRQPQHF.

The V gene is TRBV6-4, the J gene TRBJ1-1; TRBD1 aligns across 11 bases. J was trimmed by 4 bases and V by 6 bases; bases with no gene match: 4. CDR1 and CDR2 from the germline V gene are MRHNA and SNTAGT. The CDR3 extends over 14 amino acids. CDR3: CASRQDRGRTEAFF. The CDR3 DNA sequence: TGTGCCAGCAGGCAGGACAGGGGGCGCACTGAAGCTTTCTTT.

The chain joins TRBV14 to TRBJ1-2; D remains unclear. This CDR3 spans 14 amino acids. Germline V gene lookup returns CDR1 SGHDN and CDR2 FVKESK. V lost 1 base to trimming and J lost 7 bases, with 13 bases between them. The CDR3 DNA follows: TGTGCCAGCAGCCAAGTGGCAACAACGGGTGGCTACACCTTC. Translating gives CASSQVATTGGYTF. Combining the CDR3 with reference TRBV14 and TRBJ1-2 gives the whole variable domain EAGVTQFPSHSVIEKGQTVTLRCDPISGHDNLYWYRRVMGKEIKFLLHFVKESKQDESGMPNNRFLAERTGGTYSTLKVQPAELEDSGVYFCASSQVATTGGYTFGSGTRLTVV.

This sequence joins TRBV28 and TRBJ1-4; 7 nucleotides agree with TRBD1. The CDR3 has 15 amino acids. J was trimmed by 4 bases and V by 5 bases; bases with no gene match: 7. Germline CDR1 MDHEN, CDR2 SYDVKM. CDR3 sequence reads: CASSPRGLGNEKLFF. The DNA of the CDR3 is TGTGCCAGCAGTCCGAGGGGGCTCGGTAATGAAAAACTGTTTTTT.

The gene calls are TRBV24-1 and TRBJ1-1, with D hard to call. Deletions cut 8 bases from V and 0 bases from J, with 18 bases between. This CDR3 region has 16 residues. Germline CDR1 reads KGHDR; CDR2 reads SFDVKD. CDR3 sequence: CATTLSTRAMNTEAFF. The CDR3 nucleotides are TGTGCCACCACCCTATCGACGCGGGCCATGAACACTGAAGCTTTCTTT.

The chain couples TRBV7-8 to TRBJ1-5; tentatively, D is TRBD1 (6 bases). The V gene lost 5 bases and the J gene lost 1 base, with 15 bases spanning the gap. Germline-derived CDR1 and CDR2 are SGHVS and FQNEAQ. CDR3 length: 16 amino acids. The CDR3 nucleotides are TGTGCCAGCAGCACCGCGGGGGGCCGGAGCAATCAGCCCCAGCATTTT. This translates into CASSTAGGRSNQPQHF.

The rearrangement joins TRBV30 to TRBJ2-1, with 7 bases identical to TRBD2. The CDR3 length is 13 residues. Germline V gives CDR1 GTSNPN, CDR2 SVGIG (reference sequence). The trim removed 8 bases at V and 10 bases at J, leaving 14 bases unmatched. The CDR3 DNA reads TGTGCCCACGTGCGGGCGGGAGTTTGGGAGCAGTTCTTC. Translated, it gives CAHVRAGVWEQFF.